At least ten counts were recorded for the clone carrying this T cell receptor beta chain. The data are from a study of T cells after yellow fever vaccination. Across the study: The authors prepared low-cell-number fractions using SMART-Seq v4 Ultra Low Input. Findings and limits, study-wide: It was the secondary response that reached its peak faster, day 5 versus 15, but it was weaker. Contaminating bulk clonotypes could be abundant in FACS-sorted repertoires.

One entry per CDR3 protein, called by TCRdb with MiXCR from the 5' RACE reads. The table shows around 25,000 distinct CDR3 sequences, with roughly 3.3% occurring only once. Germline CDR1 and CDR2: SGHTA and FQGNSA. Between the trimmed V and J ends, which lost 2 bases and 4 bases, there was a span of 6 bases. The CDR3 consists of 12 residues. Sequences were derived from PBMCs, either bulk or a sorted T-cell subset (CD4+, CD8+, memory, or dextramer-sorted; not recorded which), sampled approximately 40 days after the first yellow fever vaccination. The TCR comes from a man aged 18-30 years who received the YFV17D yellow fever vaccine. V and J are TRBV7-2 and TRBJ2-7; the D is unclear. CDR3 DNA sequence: TGTGCCAGCAGCTTAAATGTTTACGAGCAGTACGTC. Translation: CASSLNVYEQYV.